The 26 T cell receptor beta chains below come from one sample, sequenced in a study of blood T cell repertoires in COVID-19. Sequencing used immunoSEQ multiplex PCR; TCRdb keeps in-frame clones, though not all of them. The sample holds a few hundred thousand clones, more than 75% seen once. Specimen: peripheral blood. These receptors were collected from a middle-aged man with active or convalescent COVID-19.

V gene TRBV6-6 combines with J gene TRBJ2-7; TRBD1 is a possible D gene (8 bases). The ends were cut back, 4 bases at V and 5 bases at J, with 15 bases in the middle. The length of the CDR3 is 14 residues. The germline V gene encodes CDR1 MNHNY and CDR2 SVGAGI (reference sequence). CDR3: CASSSWTGRDEQYF. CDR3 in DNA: TGTGCCAGCAGTTCCTGGACAGGGAGGGACGAGCAGTACTTC.

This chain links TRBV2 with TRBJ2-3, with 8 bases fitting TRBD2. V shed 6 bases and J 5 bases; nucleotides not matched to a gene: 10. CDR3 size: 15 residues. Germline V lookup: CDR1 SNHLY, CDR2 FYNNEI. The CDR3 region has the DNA TGTGCCAGCAGGGCCCGGGGGGGAATGGTAGATACGCAGTATTTT. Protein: CASRARGGMVDTQYF. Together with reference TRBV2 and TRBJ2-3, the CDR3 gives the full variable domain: EPEVTQTPSHQVTQMGQEVILRCVPISNHLYFYWYRQILGQKVEFLVSFYNNEISEKSEIFDDQFSVERPDGSNFTLKIRSTKLEDSAMYFCASRARGGMVDTQYFGPGTRLTVL.

The CDR3 nucleotides read TGCGCCAGCAGCCCCCCTAGCGTGACTTACAATGAGCAGTTCTTC. Translated: CASSPPSVTYNEQFF. The gene calls are TRBV5-1 and TRBJ2-1, with D tentatively TRBD2 (6 bases). V shed 4 bases and J shed 4 bases, with 15 bases lying between them. Germline V gene data show CDR1 as SGHRS and CDR2 as YFSETQ. CDR3 size: 15 residues. Full variable domain (missing parts from reference TRBV5-1 and TRBJ2-1): KAGVTQTPRYLIKTRGQQVTLSCSPISGHRSVSWYQQTPGQGLQFLFEYFSETQRNKGNFPGRFSGRQFSNSRSEMNVSTLELGDSALYLCASSPPSVTYNEQFFGPGTRLTVL.

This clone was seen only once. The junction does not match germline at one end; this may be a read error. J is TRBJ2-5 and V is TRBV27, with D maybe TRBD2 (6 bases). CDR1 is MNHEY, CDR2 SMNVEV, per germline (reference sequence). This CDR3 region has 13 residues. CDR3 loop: CASSLFPGEAQYF. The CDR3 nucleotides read TGTGCCAGCAGTTTATTTCCGGGAGAGGCCCAGTACTTC.

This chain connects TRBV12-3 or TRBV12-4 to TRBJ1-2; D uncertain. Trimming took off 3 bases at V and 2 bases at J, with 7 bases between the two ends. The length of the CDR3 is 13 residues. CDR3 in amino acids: CASSFLQNYGYTF. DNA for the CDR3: TGTGCCAGCAGTTTTTTACAGAACTATGGCTACACCTTC.

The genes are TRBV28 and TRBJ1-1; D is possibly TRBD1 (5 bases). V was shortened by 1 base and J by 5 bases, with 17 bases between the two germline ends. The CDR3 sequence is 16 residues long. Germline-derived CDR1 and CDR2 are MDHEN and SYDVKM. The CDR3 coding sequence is TGTGCCAGCAGTTTATTTGGCCAGGGTAAAAGGACTGAAGCTTTCTTT. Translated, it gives CASSLFGQGKRTEAFF.

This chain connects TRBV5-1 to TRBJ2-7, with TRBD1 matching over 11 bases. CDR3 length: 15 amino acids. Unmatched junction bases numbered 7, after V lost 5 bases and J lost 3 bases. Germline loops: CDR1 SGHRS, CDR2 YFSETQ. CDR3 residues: CASREWTGGLYEQYF. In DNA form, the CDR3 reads TGCGCCAGCAGGGAGTGGACAGGGGGCCTCTACGAGCAGTACTTC.

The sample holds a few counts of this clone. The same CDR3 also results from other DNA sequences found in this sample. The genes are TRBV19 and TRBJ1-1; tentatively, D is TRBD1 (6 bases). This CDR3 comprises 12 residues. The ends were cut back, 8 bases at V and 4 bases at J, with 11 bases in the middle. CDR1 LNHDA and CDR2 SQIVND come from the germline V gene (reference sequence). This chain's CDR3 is CASSQGGTEAFF. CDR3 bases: TGTGCCAGTTCACAGGGCGGCACTGAAGCTTTCTTT.

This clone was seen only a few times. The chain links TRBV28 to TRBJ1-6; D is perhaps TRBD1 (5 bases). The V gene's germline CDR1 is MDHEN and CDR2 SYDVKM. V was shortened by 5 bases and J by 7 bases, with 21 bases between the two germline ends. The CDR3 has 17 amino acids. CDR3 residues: CASSTLGGGGANSPLHF. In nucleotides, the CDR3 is TGTGCCAGCAGTACTCTCGGGGGAGGTGGGGCAAATTCACCCCTCCACTTT.

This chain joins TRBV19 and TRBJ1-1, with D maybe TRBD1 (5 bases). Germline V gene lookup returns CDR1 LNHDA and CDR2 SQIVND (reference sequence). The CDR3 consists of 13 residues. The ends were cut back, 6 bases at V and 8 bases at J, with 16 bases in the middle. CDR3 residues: CASRGLLGTEAFF. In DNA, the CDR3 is TGTGCCAGTAGGGGACTCCTAGGAACCGAAGCTTTCTTT. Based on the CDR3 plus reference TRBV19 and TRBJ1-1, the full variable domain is DGGITQSPKYLFRKEGQNVTLSCEQNLNHDAMYWYRQDPGQGLRLIYYSQIVNDFQKGDIAEGYSVSREKKESFPLTVTSAQKNPTAFYLCASRGLLGTEAFFGQGTRLTVV.

DNA of the CDR3: TGTGCCAGCAGCTTCGCCTCAGGGAATTACGAGCAGTACTTC. Protein: CASSFASGNYEQYF. This sequence joins TRBV27 and TRBJ2-7, with a weak D call TRBD1 (5 bases). Trimming stripped 6 bases from V and 4 bases from J, with 16 bases between. The CDR3 is 14 amino acids. Per the germline V gene, CDR1 is MNHEY and CDR2 is SMNVEV (reference sequence).

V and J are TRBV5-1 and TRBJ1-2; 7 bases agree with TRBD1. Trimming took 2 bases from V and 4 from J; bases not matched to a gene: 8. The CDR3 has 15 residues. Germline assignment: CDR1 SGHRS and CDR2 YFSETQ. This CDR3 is CASSFEQGKVYGYTF. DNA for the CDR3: TGCGCCAGCAGCTTTGAACAGGGGAAGGTCTATGGCTACACCTTC.

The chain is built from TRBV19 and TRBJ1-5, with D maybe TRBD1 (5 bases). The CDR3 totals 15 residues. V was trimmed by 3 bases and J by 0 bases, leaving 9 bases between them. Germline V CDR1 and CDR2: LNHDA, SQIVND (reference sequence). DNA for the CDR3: TGTGCCAGTAGTATCCACAGGTATAGCAATCAGCCCCAGCATTTT. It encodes CASSIHRYSNQPQHF.

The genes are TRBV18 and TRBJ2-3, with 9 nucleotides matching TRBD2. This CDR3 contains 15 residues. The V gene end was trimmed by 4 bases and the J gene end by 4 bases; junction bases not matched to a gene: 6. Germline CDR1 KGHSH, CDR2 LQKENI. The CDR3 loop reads CASSQSAGGADTQYF. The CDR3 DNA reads TGTGCCAGCTCACAATCAGCGGGAGGCGCAGATACGCAGTATTTT.

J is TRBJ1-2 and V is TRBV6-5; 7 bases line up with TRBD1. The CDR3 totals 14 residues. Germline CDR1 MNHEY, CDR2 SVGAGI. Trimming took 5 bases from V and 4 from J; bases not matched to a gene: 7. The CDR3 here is CASSNNRGAYGYTF. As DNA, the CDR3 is TGTGCCAGCAGTAATAACAGGGGCGCCTATGGCTACACCTTC.

CDR3 sequence reads: CASSPTGLSYEQYF. The CDR3 DNA reads TGTGCCAGCAGCCCGACAGGGCTCTCCTACGAGCAGTACTTC. The chain employs TRBV9 and TRBJ2-7, with 7 nucleotides matching TRBD1. CDR3 size: 14 residues. In germline, CDR1 is SGDLS, CDR2 YYNGEE. V was clipped by 4 bases and J by 0 bases; unmatched bases: 4.

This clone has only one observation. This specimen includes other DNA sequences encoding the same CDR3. CDR3 residues: CASSSPGSGANVLTF. DNA for the CDR3: TGTGCCAGCAGCTCGCCAGGCTCTGGGGCCAACGTCCTGACTTTC. The rearrangement links TRBV5-4 to TRBJ2-6; no clear D. The germline V gene encodes CDR1 SGHNT and CDR2 YYREEE (reference sequence). CDR3 length equals 15 residues. V gave up 3 bases and J gave up 0 bases, with 7 bases separating them.

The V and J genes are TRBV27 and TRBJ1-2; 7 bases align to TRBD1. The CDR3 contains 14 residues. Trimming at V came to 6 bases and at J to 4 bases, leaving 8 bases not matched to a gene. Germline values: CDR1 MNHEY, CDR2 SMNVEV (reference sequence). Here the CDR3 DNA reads TGTGCCAGCAGGCCCGACAGGGAAATCTATGGCTACACCTTC. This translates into CASRPDREIYGYTF.

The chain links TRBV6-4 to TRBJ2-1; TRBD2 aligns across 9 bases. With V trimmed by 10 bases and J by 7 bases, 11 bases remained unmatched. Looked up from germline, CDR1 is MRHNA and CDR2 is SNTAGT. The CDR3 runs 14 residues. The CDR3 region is CATSLAGDGNEQFF. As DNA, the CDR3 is TGTGCCACTTCACTAGCGGGCGATGGAAATGAGCAGTTCTTC.

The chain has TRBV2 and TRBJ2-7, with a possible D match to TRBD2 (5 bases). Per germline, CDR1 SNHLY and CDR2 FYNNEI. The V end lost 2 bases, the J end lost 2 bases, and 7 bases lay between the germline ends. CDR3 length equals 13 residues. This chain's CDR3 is CASSELGAYEQYF. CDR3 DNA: TGTGCCAGCAGTGAACTGGGAGCCTACGAGCAGTACTTC.

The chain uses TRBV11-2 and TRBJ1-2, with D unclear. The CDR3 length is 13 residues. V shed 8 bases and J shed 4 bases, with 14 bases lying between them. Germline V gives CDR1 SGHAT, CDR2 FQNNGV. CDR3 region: CASARAAGYGYTF. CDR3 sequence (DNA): TGTGCCAGCGCGAGGGCAGCCGGCTATGGCTACACCTTC.

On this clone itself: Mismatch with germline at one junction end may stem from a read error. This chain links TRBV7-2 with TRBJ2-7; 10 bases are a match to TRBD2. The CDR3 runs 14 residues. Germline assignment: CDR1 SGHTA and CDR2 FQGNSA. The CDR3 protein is CASSVAGGIYEQYF. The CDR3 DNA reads TGTGCCAGCAGCGTAGCGGGGGGAATCTACGAGCAGTACTTC.

CDR3 loop: CASSLLAVNTGELFF. The CDR3 DNA follows: TGCGCCAGCAGCTTACTAGCGGTGAACACCGGGGAGCTGTTTTTT. The chain employs TRBV5-1 and TRBJ2-2, with 8 bases fitting TRBD2. This CDR3 spans 15 amino acids. Germline-derived CDR1 and CDR2 are SGHRS and YFSETQ. V was pared by 2 bases and J by 1 base, with 1 base of the junction left unmatched. Variable domain in full (rest from reference TRBV5-1 and TRBJ2-2): KAGVTQTPRYLIKTRGQQVTLSCSPISGHRSVSWYQQTPGQGLQFLFEYFSETQRNKGNFPGRFSGRQFSNSRSEMNVSTLELGDSALYLCASSLLAVNTGELFFGEGSRLTVL.

CDR3 region: CASSRTGQGSEKLFF. The DNA of the CDR3 is TGTGCCAGCAGCCGCACGGGACAGGGTTCCGAAAAACTGTTTTTT. This chain uses TRBV7-8 with TRBJ1-4; 9 bases match TRBD1. Looked up from germline, CDR1 is SGHVS and CDR2 is FQNEAQ. The CDR3 has 15 residues. Losses at the gene ends were 5 bases for V and 8 bases for J; bases not matched to a gene: 9.

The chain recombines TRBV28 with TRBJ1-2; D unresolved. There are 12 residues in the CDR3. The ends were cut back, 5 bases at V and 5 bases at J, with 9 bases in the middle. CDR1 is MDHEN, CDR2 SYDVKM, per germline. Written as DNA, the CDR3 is TGTGCCAGCAGTCTTCGCAGTTATGGCTACACCTTC. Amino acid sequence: CASSLRSYGYTF.

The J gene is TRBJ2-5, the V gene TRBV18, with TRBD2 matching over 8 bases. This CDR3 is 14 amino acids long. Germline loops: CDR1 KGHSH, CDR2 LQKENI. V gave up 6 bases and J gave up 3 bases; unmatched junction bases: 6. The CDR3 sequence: CASSLAGQKETQYF. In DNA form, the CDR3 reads TGTGCCAGCTCTTTAGCGGGACAAAAAGAGACCCAGTACTTC.